Below, one T cell receptor beta chain is given with its context. This sample is drawn from a study of blood T cell repertoires in COVID-19. For the study at large: Both acute and convalescent COVID-19 samples were obtained from the United States, Italy and Spain. From T cells, B-cell-depleted T cells, or PBMCs came the material, which was cDNA or gDNA.

Clones were sequenced by immunoSEQ multiplex PCR, and TCRdb holds only the in-frame ones, with some missing. The sample comprises 150,000 to 200,000 clones, approximately 85% of which are singletons, and over 7.5% rests with the top ten. This CDR3 spans 16 amino acids. The J segment lost 2 bases and the V segment lost 0 bases, leaving 7 bases of the junction unmatched. Germline lookup yields CDR1 SGHNT and CDR2 YYREEE (reference sequence). The rearrangement links TRBV5-4 to TRBJ1-1, with TRBD1 identical over 7 bases. The sequence derives from an elderly woman with acute or convalescent COVID-19. The sample was peripheral blood. Written as DNA, the CDR3 is TGTGCCAGCAGCTTGGCTCTTCAGGGGGTCAACACTGAAGCTTTCTTT. Translated, it gives CASSLALQGVNTEAFF.